The sequence of this T cell receptor (beta chain) was determined in a study of T-cell reconstitution after alpha-beta-depleted transplantation in children listed by TCRdb under 2016. Notes on the research overall: Using TCR repertoire profiling, the study quantitatively followed how T-cell immune reconstitution unfolded in children after TCRalphabeta/CD19-depleted allogeneic hematopoietic cell transplantation. What the authors observed across the whole study: In some patients, high TCRbeta diversity at day 60 was attributed to recipient T cells and intrathymic progenitors that had survived conditioning. Apparently early alphabetaT-cell count recovery about two months after transplant reportedly relied on only several hundred rapidly expanded clones derived from non-depleted graft cells. The frequencies of hyperexpanded clones fell over the following months, and after one year, T-cell counts and TCRbeta diversity were mostly attributed to newly produced T cells.

Many counts were recorded for this clonotype. Its antigen is still unknown. There are no base qualities to consult, and no much larger clone falls within one base. The cysteine opens and the phenylalanine closes a CDR3 of 15 amino acids. Just the 45-base CDR3 DNA is kept, in frame starting at base 1. The germline V gene gives CDR1 as SGHRS and CDR2 as YFSETQ. Trimming leaves V shorter by 4 bases and J shorter by 5 bases, with the junction holding 7 bases beyond the gene matches. Read against the paper, the sample's treatment or condition label means: allogeneic hematopoietic cell transplantation with graft depleted of TCRalphabeta T cells and CD19 B cells. TCRalphabeta/CD19-depleted allogeneic hematopoietic cell grafts were given to the transplant recipients, all of whom were children. The library was prepared using PCR. The instrument given in TCRdb is Illumina HiSeq 2500. TCR library preparation used molecular barcoding, with unique molecular identifiers applied to normalize quantification of the TCRbeta repertoire. TCRdb took the public reads, trimmed them with fastp at Q25, ran MiXCR for clone calling and kept in-frame beta chains. Rows are combined by CDR3 protein, so each entry shows the most common genes and DNA. Present in this sample are 120,000 to 150,000 distinct CDR3 sequences, 7.5% to 9% of which were seen just once. The ten largest clones capture 15% to 20% of the sample.

Source: PBMCs, mostly from graft donor cells, taken 180 days after TCRalphabeta/CD19-depleted stem cell transplant. This TCR was recovered from a female patient aged 2-15 years who had a stem cell transplant for congenital amegakaryocytic thrombocytopenia, so the T cells may come from the graft donor. The rearrangement joined TRBV5-1 to TRBJ2-5, with TRBD1 matching 11 junction bases. CDR3 reads: CASSGGQGAVETQYF. The nucleotide sequence is given as TGCGCCAGCAGCGGAGGACAGGGGGCGGTGGAGACCCAGTACTTC.